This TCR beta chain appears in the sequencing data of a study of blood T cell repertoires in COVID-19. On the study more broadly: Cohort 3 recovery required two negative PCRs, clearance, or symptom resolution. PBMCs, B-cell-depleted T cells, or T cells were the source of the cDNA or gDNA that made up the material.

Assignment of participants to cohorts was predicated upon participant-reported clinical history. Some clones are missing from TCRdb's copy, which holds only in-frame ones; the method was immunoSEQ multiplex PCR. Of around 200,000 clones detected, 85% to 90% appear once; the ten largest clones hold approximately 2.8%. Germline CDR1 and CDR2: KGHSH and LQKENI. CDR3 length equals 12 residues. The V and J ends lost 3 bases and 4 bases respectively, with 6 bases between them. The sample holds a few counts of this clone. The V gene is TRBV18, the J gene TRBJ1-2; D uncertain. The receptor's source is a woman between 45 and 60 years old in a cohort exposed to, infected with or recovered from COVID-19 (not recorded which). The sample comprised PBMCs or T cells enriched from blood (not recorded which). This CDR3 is CASSPDFYGYTF. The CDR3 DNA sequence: TGTGCCAGCTCACCGGACTTCTATGGCTACACCTTC.